This T cell receptor (beta chain) comes out of a study of OX40 agonist ivuxolimab in advanced cancers. Study-wide results and caveats: Expanded clones were, on average, more numerous among CD8+ T cells than CD4+. Part of the nonresponder group also had normalized T-cell clonal expansion that was low.

From germline, CDR1 is MDHEN and CDR2 SYDVKM. With 1 base removed from V and 9 bases from J, the gap between germline ends came to 13 bases. This CDR3 has 14 residues. With regard to this clone: Its cognate antigen is unknown.

The data were produced by immunoSEQ multiplex PCR, yet TCRdb's version contains in-frame clones alone and is incomplete. The sample consists of tens of thousands of clones, about 86% of them appearing once. The sequence was obtained from an adult with an advanced solid tumor such as melanoma, head and neck, liver or kidney cancer. The rearrangement uses TRBV28 and TRBJ2-1, with a tentative D call TRBD2 (5 bases). The material was CD4+ or CD8+ T cells sorted from blood, obtained in a trial of the OX40 agonist ivuxolimab. CDR3 residues: CASSLSGLSGEQFF. The CDR3, as DNA: TGTGCCAGCAGTTTATCCGGACTGTCGGGTGAGCAGTTCTTC.